The source of this T cell receptor (beta chain) is a study of shared clonotypes between healthy human individuals. Naive CD8 cells, CD45RO-negative and positively selected for CCR7, excluded terminally differentiated effector memory CD45RA+ cells. Sequencing was performed with immunoSEQ multiplex PCR; in TCRdb, only in-frame clones are kept and a portion is missing. The sample comprises about 2.1 million clones, roughly 95% of which are singletons, and about 1.7% rests with the top ten. Material for sequencing was naive CD8+ T cells from PBMCs. This TCR was recovered from a man between 18 and 29 years old in good health. Some clones in this sample may be carry-over from other donors' samples.

CDR3 DNA sequence: TGTGCCAGCAGCTTAATGATCGAACGGACCATGGCAGGGCTATACGAGCAGTACTTC. Its protein product is CASSLMIERTMAGLYEQYF. The gene calls are TRBV7-9 and TRBJ2-7; weak D call: TRBD1 (5 bases). Between the trimmed V and J ends, which lost 2 bases and 4 bases, there was a span of 27 bases. Looked up from germline, CDR1 is SEHNR and CDR2 is FQNEAQ (reference sequence). The CDR3 length is 19 residues. Supplemented by reference TRBV7-9 and TRBJ2-7, the full variable domain reads DTGVSQNPRHKITKRGQNVTFRCDPISEHNRLYWYRQTLGQGPEFLTYFQNEAQLEKSRLLSDRFSAERPKGSFSTLEIQRTEQGDSAMYLCASSLMIERTMAGLYEQYFGPGTRLTVT.